These 12 T cell receptor beta chains originate from one sample sequenced in a study of shared clonotypes between healthy human individuals. Using immunoSEQ multiplex PCR, the repertoire was profiled, and TCRdb retains in-frame clones only, with some absent. The data hold 900,000 to 1,200,000 clones, with around 78% observed a single time. The sample comprised memory CD4+ T cells from PBMCs. Subset denoted: CD45RA-negative fraction. Receptors originate from a man aged 18-30 years in good health. Some clones in this sample may be carry-over from other donors' samples.

The chain has TRBV6-6 and TRBJ1-5, with TRBD1 identical over 8 bases. The CDR3 covers 16 residues. Germline CDR1 is MNHNY and CDR2 is SVGAGI (reference sequence). The junction had 13 bases not matched to a gene; V was cut back by 6 bases and J by 6 bases. The CDR3 here is CASSAGGRGRTQPQHF. CDR3 bases: TGTGCCAGCAGCGCGGGAGGCAGGGGGCGAACTCAGCCCCAGCATTTT.

The chain carries TRBV19 and TRBJ1-2; no definite D call. V was trimmed by 1 base and J by 7 bases, leaving 10 bases between them. CDR1 is LNHDA and CDR2 is SQIVND in the germline V gene (reference sequence). This CDR3 has 13 amino acids. The CDR3 bases are TGTGCCAGTAGTATAGGAATGGGTGGTGGCTACACCTTC. Protein product: CASSIGMGGGYTF.

The J gene is TRBJ2-7, the V gene TRBV5-4; 9 positions match TRBD1. Germline lookup yields CDR1 SGHNT and CDR2 YYREEE (reference sequence). The junction had 5 bases not matched to a gene; V was cut back by 4 bases and J by 3 bases. The CDR3 has 14 residues. The CDR3 nucleotides read TGTGCCAGCAGCCCCAGGGACAGGGACTACGAGCAGTACTTC. Translation: CASSPRDRDYEQYF.

This clone was detected once. The chain links TRBV9 to TRBJ2-1; 12 bases are a match to TRBD2. V was pared by 0 bases and J by 10 bases, with 5 bases of the junction left unmatched. In germline, CDR1 is SGDLS, CDR2 YYNGEE. The CDR3 totals 15 residues. The CDR3: CASSVDSSGRGEQFF. In DNA, the CDR3 is TGTGCCAGCAGCGTAGACTCTAGCGGGAGGGGAGAGCAGTTCTTC.

CDR3 nucleotides: TGTGCCAGCAGCCCGGGCAGTTACAATGAGCAGTTCTTC. It codes for CASSPGSYNEQFF. The rearrangement joins TRBV5-6 to TRBJ2-1; no firm D call. This CDR3 spans 13 amino acids. Germline V gene sequence: CDR1 SGHDT, CDR2 YYEEEE. V was clipped by 4 bases and J by 4 bases, with 9 bases between them.

A word on this clone: Only one base separates this from a far larger clonotype, so it likely reflects a read error. The chain couples TRBV5-1 to TRBJ1-3; the match to TRBD1 covers 11 bases. Germline CDR1 and CDR2: SGHRS and YFSETQ. This CDR3 is built from 17 residues. The V and J ends lost 1 base and 4 bases, in that order; junction bases with no gene match: 7. The CDR3 protein is CASSLRGQGAKGNTIYF. The CDR3 DNA follows: TGCGCCAGCAGCTTGAGAGGACAGGGGGCGAAAGGAAACACCATATATTTT.

V is TRBV7-9 and J is TRBJ1-4; TRBD1 aligns across 8 bases. Germline-derived CDR1 and CDR2 are SEHNR and FQNEAQ (reference sequence). Trimming removed 4 bases from V and 8 bases from J; junction bases left unmatched: 6. The CDR3 contains 14 residues. CDR3: CASSSTGDTEKLFF. Here the CDR3 DNA reads TGTGCCAGCAGCTCGACAGGGGATACGGAAAAACTGTTTTTT.

V gene TRBV19 combines with J gene TRBJ2-3, with D maybe TRBD2 (5 bases). The CDR3 consists of 15 residues. The V end was cut by 5 bases, the J end by 2 bases, with 14 bases between. The germline CDR1 and CDR2 sequences are LNHDA and SQIVND (reference sequence). The CDR3: CASSPRLYITDTQYF. CDR3 nucleotides: TGTGCCAGTAGTCCCCGACTATATATCACAGATACGCAGTATTTT.

This clone was recorded a few times. The rearrangement joins TRBV6-1 to TRBJ2-5, with no clear D. The V end was cut by 6 bases, the J end by 5 bases, with 13 bases between. CDR1 MNHNS and CDR2 SASEGT come from the germline V gene. CDR3 size: 13 residues. The CDR3 is CASRLPLWETQYF. CDR3 nucleotides: TGTGCCAGCAGACTACCTTTGTGGGAGACCCAGTACTTC.

The chain recombines TRBV4-1 with TRBJ2-4; 7 nucleotides align to TRBD2. CDR3 length equals 15 residues. Germline CDR1 is MGHRA and CDR2 is YSYEKL. V lost 1 base, J lost 4 bases, and 4 bases stayed unmatched. The CDR3, as DNA: TGCGCCAGCAGCCAAGGGACTAGTCAGAAAAACATTCAGTACTTC. It codes for CASSQGTSQKNIQYF.

The chain combines TRBV29-1 with TRBJ1-2; 11 bases are shared with TRBD1. The V gene's germline CDR1 is SQVTM and CDR2 ANQGSEA. This CDR3 region has 14 residues. The J segment lost 5 bases and the V segment lost 3 bases, leaving 5 bases of the junction unmatched. CDR3 sequence: CSVDRGQGAYGYTF. CDR3 DNA: TGCAGCGTTGACCGCGGACAGGGGGCATATGGCTACACCTTC.

The V gene is TRBV2, the J gene TRBJ2-3, with D possibly TRBD1 on 6 matching bases. Germline V gene data show CDR1 as SNHLY and CDR2 as FYNNEI. The ends were cut back, 8 bases at V and 2 bases at J, with 14 bases in the middle. This CDR3 contains 14 residues. The CDR3 bases are TGTGCCAGCGGACCTCAGGGGCCCACAGATACGCAGTATTTT. This encodes CASGPQGPTDTQYF.